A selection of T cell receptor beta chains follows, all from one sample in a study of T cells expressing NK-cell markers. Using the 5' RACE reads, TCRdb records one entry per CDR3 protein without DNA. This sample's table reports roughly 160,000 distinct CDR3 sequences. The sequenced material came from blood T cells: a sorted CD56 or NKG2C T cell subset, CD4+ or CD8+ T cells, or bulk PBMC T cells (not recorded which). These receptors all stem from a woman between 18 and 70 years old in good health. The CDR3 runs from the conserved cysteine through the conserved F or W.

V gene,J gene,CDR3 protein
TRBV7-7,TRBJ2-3,CASSLGSTGADTQYF
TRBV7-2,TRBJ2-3,CASSLGMTVSTDTQYF
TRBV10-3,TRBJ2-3,CAISAPRTGGSLAQYF
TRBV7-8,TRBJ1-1,CASSPGVERGTEAFF
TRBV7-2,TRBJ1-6,CASSLSQVYNSPLHF
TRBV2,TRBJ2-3,CASRGGRREADTQYF
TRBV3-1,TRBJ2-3,CASSLEGQIFTDTQYF
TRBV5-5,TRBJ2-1,CASSFSDFNEQFF
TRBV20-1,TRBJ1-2,CSARDPNGGYGYTF
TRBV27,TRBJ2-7,CASRDERSYEQYF